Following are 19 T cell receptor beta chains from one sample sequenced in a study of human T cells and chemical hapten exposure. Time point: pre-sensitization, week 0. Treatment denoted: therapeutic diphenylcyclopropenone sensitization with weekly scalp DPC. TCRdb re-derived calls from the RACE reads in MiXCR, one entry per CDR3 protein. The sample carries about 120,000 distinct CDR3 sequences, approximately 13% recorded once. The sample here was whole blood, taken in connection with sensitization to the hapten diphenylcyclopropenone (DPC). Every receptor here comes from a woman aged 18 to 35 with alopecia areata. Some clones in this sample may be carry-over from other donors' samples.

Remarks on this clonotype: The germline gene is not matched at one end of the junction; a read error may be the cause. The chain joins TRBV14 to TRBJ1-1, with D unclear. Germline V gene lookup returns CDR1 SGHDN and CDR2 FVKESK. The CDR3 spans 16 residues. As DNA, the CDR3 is TGTGTCAGCAGCCAAGCATTTCCGCGGGAGCGCACTGAAGCTTTCTTT. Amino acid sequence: CVSSQAFPRERTEAFF.

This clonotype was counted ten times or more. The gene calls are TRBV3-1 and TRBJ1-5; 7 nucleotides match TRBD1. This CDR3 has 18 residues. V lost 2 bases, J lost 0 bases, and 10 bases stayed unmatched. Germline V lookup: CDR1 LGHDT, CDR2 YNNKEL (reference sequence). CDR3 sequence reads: CASSQTSGGGGSNQPQHF. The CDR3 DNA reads TGTGCCAGCAGCCAAACTTCGGGAGGGGGCGGTAGCAATCAGCCCCAGCATTTT. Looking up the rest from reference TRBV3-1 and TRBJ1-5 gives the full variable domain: DTAVSQTPKYLVTQMGNDKSIKCEQNLGHDTMYWYKQDSKKFLKIMFSYNNKELIINETVPNRFSPKSPDKAHLNLHINSLELGDSAVYFCASSQTSGGGGSNQPQHFGDGTRLSIL.

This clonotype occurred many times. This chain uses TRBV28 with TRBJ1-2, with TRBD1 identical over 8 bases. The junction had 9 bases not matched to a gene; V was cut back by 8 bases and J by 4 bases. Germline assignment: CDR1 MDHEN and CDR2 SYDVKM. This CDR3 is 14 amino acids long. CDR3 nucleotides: TGTGCCAGCCGCTCCGGGACAGGCCTCTATGGCTACACCTTC. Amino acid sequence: CASRSGTGLYGYTF.

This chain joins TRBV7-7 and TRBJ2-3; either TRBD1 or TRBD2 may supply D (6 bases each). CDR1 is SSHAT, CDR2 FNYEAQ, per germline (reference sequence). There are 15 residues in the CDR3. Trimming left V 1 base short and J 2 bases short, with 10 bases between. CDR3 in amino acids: CASSLGGADTDTQYF. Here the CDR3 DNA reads TGTGCCAGCAGCTTAGGGGGGGCTGACACAGATACGCAGTATTTT.

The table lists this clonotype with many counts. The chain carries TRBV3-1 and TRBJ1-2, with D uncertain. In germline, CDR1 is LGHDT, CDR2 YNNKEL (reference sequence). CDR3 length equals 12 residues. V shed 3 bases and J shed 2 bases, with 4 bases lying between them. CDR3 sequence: CASSQTNYGYTF. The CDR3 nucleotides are TGTGCCAGCAGCCAGACAAACTATGGCTACACCTTC. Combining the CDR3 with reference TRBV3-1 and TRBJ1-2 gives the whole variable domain DTAVSQTPKYLVTQMGNDKSIKCEQNLGHDTMYWYKQDSKKFLKIMFSYNNKELIINETVPNRFSPKSPDKAHLNLHINSLELGDSAVYFCASSQTNYGYTFGSGTRLTVV.

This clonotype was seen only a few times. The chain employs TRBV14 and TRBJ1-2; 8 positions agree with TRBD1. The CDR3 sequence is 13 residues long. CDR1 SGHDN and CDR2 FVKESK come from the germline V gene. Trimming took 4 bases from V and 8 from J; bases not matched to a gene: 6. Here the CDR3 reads CASSPQGGLGYTF. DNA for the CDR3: TGTGCCAGCAGCCCACAGGGGGGCTTGGGCTACACCTTC.

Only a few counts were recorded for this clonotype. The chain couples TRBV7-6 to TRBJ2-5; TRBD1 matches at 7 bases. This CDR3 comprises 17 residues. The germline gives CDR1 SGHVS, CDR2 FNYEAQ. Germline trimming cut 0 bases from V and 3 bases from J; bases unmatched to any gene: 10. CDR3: CASSLALRQGLKETQYF. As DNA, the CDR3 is TGTGCCAGCAGCTTAGCCCTACGACAGGGCCTTAAAGAGACCCAGTACTTC.

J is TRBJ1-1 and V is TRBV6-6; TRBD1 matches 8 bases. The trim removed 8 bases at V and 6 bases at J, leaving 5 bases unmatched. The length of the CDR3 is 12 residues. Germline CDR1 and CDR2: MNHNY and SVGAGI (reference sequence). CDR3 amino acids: CASGDRGAEAFF. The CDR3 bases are TGTGCCAGCGGCGACAGGGGAGCTGAAGCTTTCTTT.

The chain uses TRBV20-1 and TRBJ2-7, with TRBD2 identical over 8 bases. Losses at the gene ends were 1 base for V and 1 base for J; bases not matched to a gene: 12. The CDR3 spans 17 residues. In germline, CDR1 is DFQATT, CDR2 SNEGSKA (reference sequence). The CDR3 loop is CSARGPRARGGSYEQYF. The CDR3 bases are TGCAGTGCTAGAGGTCCCCGCGCTCGGGGGGGTTCCTACGAGCAGTACTTC.

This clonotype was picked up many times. The CDR3 sequence is CASSYSSPPTKPQHF. CDR3 sequence (DNA): TGTGCCAGCAGTTACTCGTCGCCGCCCACCAAGCCCCAGCATTTT. The chain uses TRBV6-2 or TRBV6-3 and TRBJ1-5; D remains unclear. V was pared by 0 bases and J by 8 bases, with 14 bases between. The length of the CDR3 is 15 residues. Germline V gene sequence: CDR1 MNHEY, CDR2 SVGEGT.

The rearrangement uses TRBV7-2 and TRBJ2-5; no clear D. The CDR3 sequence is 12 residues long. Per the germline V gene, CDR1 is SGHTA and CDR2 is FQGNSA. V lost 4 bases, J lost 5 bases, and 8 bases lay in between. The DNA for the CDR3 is TGTGCCAGCAGCTCGCTGGGGGAGACCCAGTACTTC. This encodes CASSSLGETQYF.

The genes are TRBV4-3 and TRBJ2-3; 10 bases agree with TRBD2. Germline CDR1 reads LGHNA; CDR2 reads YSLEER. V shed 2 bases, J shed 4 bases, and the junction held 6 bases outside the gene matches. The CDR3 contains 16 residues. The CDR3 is CASSQQTAGGADTQYF. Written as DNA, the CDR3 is TGCGCCAGCAGCCAACAGACAGCGGGGGGGGCAGATACGCAGTATTTT.

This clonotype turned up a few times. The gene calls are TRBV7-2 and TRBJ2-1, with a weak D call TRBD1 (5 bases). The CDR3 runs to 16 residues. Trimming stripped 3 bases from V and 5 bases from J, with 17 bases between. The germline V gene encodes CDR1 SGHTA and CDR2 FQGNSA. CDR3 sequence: CASSFGLDPGNNEQFF. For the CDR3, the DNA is TGTGCCAGCAGCTTTGGATTGGACCCAGGGAACAATGAGCAGTTCTTC.

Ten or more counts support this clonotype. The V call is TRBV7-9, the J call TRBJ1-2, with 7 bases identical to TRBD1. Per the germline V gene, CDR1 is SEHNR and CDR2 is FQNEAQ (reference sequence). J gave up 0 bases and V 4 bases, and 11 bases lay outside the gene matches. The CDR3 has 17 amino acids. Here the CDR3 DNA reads TGTGCCAGCAGCTCGTCTAGGGACAGACCAGCTAACTATGGCTACACCTTC. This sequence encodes CASSSSRDRPANYGYTF.

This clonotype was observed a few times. For the CDR3, the DNA is TGCGCCAGCAGCTTGAGGTACGCCCTGAACAATGAGCAGTTCTTC. Translating gives CASSLRYALNNEQFF. The chain carries TRBV5-1 and TRBJ2-1; D unclear. The V and J ends lost 1 base and 5 bases respectively, with 13 bases between them. Germline V gene lookup returns CDR1 SGHRS and CDR2 YFSETQ. There are 15 residues in the CDR3.

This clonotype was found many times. The CDR3 nucleotides read TGTGCCAGTACCGGGGCCTTAACCTACGAGCAGTACTTC. Its translation is CASTGALTYEQYF. V and J are TRBV2 and TRBJ2-7, with D perhaps given as TRBD1 or TRBD2 (5 bases each). CDR1 and CDR2 (germline): SNHLY, FYNNEI. The CDR3 spans 13 residues. V lost 9 bases to trimming and J lost 2 bases, with 14 bases between them.

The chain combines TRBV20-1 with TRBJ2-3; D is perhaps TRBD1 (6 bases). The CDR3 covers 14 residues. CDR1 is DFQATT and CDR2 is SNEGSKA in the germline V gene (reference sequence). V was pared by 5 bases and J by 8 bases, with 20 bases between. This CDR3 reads CSAPLDSDPLTQYF. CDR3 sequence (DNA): TGCAGTGCTCCATTGGACAGCGATCCCCTTACGCAGTATTTT.

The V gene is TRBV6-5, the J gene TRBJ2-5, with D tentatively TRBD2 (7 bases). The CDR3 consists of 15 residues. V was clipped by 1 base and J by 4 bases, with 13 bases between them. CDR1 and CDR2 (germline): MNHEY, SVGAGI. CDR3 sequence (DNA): TGTGCCAGCAGTTACTTTAGGGGGGGCGGAGAGACCCAGTACTTC. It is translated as CASSYFRGGGETQYF.

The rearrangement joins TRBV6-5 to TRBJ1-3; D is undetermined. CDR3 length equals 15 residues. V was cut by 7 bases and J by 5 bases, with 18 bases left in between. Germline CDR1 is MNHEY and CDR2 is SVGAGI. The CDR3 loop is CASTITSGARNTIYF. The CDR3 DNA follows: TGTGCCAGCACCATTACGTCGGGTGCCCGAAACACCATATATTTT.